The source of this T cell receptor (beta chain) is a study of T cells in Graves' hyperthyroidism and ophthalmopathy. Notes on the study in general: Most thyroid-expanded clonotypes above 0.001 were also found in blood.

V was shortened by 5 bases and J by 0 bases, with 14 bases between the two germline ends. Germline-derived CDR1 and CDR2 are SGHTA and FQGTGA. The length of the CDR3 is 16 residues. Lactation, pregnancy, other autoimmune disease or uncontrolled infection led to exclusion of patients. This clonotype showed up just a few times. Its antigen remains unidentified. It was RNA transcripts that yielded the amplified TCR beta CDR3 regions. The primer set for the first-round RT-PCR of the TCR CDR3 was HTBI. TCRdb used MiXCR to reprocess the multiplex PCR reads, holding one entry per CDR3 protein. Of about 560,000 distinct CDR3 sequences listed, 13% to 15% are singletons.

This TCR was recovered from a woman in her thirties or forties with Graves' hyperthyroidism. The chain carries TRBV7-3 and TRBJ2-1; possibly TRBD1 or TRBD2 for D (5 bases each). The sample consisted of blood. The CDR3, as DNA: TGTGCCAGCAGCCCTTTTGCAGGGAGCTCCTACAATGAGCAGTTCTTC. It codes for CASSPFAGSSYNEQFF.